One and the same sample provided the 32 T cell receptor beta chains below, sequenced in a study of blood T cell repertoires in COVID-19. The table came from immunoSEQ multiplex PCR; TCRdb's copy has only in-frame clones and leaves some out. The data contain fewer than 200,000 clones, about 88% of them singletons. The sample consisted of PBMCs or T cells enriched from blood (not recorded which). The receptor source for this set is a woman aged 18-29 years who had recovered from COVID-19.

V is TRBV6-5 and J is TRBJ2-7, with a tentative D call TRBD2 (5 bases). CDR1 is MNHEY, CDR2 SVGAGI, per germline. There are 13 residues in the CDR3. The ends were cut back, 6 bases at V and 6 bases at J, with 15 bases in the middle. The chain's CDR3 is CASRSPSGGEQYF. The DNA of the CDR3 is TGTGCCAGCAGGTCCCCATCTGGAGGCGAGCAGTACTTC.

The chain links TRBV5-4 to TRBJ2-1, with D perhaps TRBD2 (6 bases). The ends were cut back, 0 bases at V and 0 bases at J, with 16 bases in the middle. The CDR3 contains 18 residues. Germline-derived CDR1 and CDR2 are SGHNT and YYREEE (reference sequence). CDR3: CASSLDNTGTPSYNEQFF. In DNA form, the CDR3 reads TGTGCCAGCAGCTTGGACAATACCGGGACTCCCTCCTACAATGAGCAGTTCTTC.

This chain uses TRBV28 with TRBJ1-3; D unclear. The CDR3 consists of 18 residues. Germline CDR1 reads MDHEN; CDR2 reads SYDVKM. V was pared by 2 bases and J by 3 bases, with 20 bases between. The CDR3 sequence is CASSLPPGDFQGGNTIYF. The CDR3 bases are TGTGCCAGCAGTTTACCCCCGGGAGACTTCCAAGGTGGAAACACCATATATTTT.

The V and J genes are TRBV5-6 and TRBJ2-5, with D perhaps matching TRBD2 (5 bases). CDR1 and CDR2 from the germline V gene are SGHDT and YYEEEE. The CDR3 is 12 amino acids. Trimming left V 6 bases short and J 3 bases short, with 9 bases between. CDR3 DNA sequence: TGTGCCAGCACGGGGTTGGAAGAGACCCAGTACTTC. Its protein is CASTGLEETQYF. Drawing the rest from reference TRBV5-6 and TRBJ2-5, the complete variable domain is DAGVTQSPTHLIKTRGQQVTLRCSPKSGHDTVSWYQQALGQGPQFIFQYYEEEERQRGNFPDRFSGHQFPNYSSELNVNALLLGDSALYLCASTGLEETQYFGPGTRLLVL.

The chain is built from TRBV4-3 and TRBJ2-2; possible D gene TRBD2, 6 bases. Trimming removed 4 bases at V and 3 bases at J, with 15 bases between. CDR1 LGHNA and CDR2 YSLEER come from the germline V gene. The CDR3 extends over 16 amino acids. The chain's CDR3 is CASSRYVGGYTGELFF. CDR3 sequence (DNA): TGCGCCAGCAGCCGTTACGTCGGGGGTTACACCGGGGAGCTGTTTTTT.

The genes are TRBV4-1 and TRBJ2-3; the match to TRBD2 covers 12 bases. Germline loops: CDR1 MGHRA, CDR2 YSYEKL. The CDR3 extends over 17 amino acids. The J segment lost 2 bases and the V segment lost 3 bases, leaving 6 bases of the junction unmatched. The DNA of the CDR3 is TGCGCCAGCAGCCAGACTAGCGGGGGCATAATCACAGATACGCAGTATTTT. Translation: CASSQTSGGIITDTQYF.

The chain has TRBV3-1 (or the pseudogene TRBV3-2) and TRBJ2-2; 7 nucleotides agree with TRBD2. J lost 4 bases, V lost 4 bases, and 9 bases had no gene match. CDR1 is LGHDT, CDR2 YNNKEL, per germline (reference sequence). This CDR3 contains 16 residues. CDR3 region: CASSLRFGEGTGELFF. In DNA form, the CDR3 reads TGTGCCAGCAGCCTCCGATTTGGGGAGGGCACCGGGGAGCTGTTTTTT.

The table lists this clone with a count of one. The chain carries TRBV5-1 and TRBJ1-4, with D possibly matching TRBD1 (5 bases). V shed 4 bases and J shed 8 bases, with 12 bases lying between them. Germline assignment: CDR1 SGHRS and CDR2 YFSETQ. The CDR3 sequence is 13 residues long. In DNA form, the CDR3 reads TGCGCCAGCAGCCCGGACGGGGGGGAAAAACTGTTTTTT. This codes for CASSPDGGEKLFF.

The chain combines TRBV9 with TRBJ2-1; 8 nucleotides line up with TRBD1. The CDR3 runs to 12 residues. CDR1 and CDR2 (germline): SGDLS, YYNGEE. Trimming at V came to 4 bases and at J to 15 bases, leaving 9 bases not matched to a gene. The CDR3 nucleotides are TGTGCCAGCAGCACGACAGGGGAGAGGCTGTTCTTC. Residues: CASSTTGERLFF.

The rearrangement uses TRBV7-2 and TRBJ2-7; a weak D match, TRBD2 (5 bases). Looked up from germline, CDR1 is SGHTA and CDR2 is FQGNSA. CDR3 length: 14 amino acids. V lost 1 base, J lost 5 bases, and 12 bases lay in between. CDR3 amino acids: CASSLERLEDEQYF. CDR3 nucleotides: TGTGCCAGCAGCTTAGAACGGCTGGAGGACGAGCAGTACTTC.

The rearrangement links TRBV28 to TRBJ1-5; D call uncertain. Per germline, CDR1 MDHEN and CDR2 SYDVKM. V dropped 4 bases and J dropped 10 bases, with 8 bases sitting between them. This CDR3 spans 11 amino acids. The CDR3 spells CASSSLFPQHF. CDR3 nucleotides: TGTGCCAGCAGTTCTCTATTTCCCCAGCATTTT.

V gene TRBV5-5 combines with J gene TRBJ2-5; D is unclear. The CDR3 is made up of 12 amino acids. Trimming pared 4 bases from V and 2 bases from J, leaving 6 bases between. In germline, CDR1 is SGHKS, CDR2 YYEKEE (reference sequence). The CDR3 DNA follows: TGTGCCAGCAGCCTTACACAAGAGACCCAGTACTTC. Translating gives CASSLTQETQYF.

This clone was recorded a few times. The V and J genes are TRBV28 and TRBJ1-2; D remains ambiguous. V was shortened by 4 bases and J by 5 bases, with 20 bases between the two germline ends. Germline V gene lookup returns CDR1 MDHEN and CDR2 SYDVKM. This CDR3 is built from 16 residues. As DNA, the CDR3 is TGTGCCAGCAGTTCCCAGACATATACAGCATCGTATGGCTACACCTTC. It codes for CASSSQTYTASYGYTF.

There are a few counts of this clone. The CDR3: CASSKAKGQSSGNTIYF. DNA of the CDR3: TGTGCCAGCAGCAAAGCAAAGGGACAGAGCTCTGGAAACACCATATATTTT. The chain joins TRBV21-1 to TRBJ1-3; the DNA was not used to check the table's D call, TRBD1. TRBV21-1 is given as a pseudogene. The CDR3 consists of 17 residues.

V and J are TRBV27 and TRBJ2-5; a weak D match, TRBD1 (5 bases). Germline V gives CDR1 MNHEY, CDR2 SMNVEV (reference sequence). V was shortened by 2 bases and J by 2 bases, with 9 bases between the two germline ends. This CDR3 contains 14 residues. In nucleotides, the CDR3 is TGTGCCAGCAGTTTAACAGGTCCTCAAGAGACCCAGTACTTC. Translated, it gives CASSLTGPQETQYF.

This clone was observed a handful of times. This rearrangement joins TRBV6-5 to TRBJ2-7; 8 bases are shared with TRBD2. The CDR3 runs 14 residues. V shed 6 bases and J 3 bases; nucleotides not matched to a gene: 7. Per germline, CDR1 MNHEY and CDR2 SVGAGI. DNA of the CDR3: TGTGCCAGCAGCTTAGCGGGATCCATCTACGAGCAGTACTTC. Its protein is CASSLAGSIYEQYF.

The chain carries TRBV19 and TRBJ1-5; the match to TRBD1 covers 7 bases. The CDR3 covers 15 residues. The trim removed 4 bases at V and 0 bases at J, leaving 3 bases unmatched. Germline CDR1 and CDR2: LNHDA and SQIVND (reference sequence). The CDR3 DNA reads TGTGCCAGTAGTAGGGACAGAAATAGCAATCAGCCCCAGCATTTT. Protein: CASSRDRNSNQPQHF.

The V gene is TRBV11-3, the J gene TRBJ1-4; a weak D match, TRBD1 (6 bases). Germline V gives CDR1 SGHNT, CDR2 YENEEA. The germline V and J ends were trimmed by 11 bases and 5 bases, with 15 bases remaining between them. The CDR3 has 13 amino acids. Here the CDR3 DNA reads TGTGCCTCCTCTAAGGGGGGGAATGAAAAACTGTTTTTT. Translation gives CASSKGGNEKLFF.

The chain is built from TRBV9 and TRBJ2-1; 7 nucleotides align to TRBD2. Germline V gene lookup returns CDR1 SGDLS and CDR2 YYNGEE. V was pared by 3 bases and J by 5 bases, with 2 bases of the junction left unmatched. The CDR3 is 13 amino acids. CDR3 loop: CASSARGDNEQFF. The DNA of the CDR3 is TGTGCCAGCAGCGCTCGGGGGGACAATGAGCAGTTCTTC.

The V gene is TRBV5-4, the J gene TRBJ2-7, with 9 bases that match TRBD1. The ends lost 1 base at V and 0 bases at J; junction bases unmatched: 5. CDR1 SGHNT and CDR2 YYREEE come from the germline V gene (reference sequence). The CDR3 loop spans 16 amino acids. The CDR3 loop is CASSLWGQGTSYEQYF. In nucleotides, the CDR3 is TGTGCCAGCAGCTTGTGGGGACAGGGAACCTCCTACGAGCAGTACTTC.

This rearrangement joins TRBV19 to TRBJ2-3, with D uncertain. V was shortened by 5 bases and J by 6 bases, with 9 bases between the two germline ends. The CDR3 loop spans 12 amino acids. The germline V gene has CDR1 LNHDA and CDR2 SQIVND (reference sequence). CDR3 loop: CASSPTSDTQYF. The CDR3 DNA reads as TGTGCCAGTAGTCCTACTTCTGATACGCAGTATTTT.

In DNA form, the CDR3 reads TGTGCCAGCAGTTTATATCGGGGCTCTGGAAACACCATATATTTT. It encodes CASSLYRGSGNTIYF. The genes are TRBV28 and TRBJ1-3; D unresolved. Trimming stripped 1 base from V and 0 bases from J, with 7 bases between. This CDR3 has 15 amino acids. The V gene's germline CDR1 is MDHEN and CDR2 SYDVKM.

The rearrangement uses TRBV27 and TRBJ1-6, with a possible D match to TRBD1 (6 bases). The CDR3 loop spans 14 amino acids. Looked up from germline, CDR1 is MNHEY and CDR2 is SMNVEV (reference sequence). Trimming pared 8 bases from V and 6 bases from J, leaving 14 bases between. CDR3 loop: CASGWARGNSPLHF. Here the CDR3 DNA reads TGTGCCAGCGGGTGGGCCAGGGGTAATTCACCCCTCCACTTT.

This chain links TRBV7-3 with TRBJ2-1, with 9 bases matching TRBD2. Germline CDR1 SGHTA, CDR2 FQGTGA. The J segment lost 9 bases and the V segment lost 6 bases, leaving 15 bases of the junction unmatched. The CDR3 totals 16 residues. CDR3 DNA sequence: TGTGCCAGCAGTAAAAATGTGGCTAGCGGGATTCGTGAGCAGTTCTTC. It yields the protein CASSKNVASGIREQFF.

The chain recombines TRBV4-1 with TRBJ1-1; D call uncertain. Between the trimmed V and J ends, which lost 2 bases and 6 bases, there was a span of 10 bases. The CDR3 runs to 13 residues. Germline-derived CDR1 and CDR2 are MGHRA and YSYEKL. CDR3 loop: CASSQLLDSEAFF. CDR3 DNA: TGCGCCAGCAGCCAATTATTGGACTCTGAAGCTTTCTTT.

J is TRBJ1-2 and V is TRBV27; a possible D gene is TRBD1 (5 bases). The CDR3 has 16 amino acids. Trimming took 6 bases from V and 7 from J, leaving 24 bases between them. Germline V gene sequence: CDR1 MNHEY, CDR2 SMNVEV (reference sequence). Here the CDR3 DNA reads TGTGCCAGCAGCCCGACAGATCCCGTTCCGCTGGTTGGCTACACCTTC. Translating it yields CASSPTDPVPLVGYTF.

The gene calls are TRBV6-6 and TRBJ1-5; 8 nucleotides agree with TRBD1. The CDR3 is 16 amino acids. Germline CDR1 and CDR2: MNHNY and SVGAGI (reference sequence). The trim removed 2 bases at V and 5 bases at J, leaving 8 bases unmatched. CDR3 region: CASSYGQGQVDQPQHF. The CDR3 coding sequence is TGTGCCAGCAGTTACGGCCAGGGACAGGTCGATCAGCCCCAGCATTTT.

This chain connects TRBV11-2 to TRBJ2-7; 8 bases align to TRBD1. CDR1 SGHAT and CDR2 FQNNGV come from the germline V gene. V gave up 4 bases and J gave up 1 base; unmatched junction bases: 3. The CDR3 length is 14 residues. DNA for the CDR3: TGTGCCAGCAGCTCCGACAGGGGTTCCTACGAGCAGTACTTC. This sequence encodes CASSSDRGSYEQYF.

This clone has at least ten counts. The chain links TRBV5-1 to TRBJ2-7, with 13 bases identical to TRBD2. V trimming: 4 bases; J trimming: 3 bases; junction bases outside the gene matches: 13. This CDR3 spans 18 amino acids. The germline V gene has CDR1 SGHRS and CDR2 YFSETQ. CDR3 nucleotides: TGCGCCAGCAGCCCCCGTCTCGGTACTAGCGGGAGGGACTACGAGCAGTACTTC. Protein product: CASSPRLGTSGRDYEQYF. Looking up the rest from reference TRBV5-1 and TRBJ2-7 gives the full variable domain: KAGVTQTPRYLIKTRGQQVTLSCSPISGHRSVSWYQQTPGQGLQFLFEYFSETQRNKGNFPGRFSGRQFSNSRSEMNVSTLELGDSALYLCASSPRLGTSGRDYEQYFGPGTRLTVT.

The CDR3 nucleotides are TGTGCCAGCAGCTTAGGCGGGACCACCGTCGGGCGTGAGCAGTTCTTC. Protein sequence: CASSLGGTTVGREQFF. This chain links TRBV7-2 with TRBJ2-1; D might be TRBD2 (6 bases). V lost 1 base, J lost 9 bases, and 19 bases lay in between. This CDR3 region has 16 residues. Per germline, CDR1 SGHTA and CDR2 FQGNSA.

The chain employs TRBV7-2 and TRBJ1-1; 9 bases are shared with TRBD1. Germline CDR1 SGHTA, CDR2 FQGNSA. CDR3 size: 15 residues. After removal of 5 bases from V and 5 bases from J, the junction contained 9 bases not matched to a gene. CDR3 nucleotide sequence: TGTGCCAGCAGCAACCTACAGGGGGCCCGTACTGAAGCTTTCTTT. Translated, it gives CASSNLQGARTEAFF.

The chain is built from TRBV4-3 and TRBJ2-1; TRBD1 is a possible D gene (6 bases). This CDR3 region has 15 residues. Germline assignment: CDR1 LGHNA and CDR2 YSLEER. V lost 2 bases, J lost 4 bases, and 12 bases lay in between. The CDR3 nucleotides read TGCGCCAGCAGCCAATACGGGGACACATACAATGAGCAGTTCTTC. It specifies CASSQYGDTYNEQFF.